Following are 30 T cell receptor beta chains from one sample sequenced in a study of blood T cell repertoires in COVID-19. TCRdb's table, derived via immunoSEQ multiplex PCR, lists solely in-frame clones and lacks some. The table shows about 230,000 clones, with roughly 85% occurring only once. Material for sequencing was peripheral blood. The receptors were sampled from a man between 35 and 55 years old with acute or convalescent COVID-19.

J is TRBJ2-5 and V is TRBV19; 8 nucleotides line up with TRBD1. The length of the CDR3 is 14 residues. Germline CDR1 and CDR2: LNHDA and SQIVND (reference sequence). J gave up 5 bases and V 1 base, and 3 bases lay outside the gene matches. The chain's CDR3 is CASSIGTGTETQYF. CDR3 DNA: TGTGCCAGTAGTATAGGGACAGGGACGGAGACCCAGTACTTC.

The J gene is TRBJ1-1, the V gene TRBV14; 9 bases are a match to TRBD1. The CDR3 spans 14 residues. J gave up 5 bases and V 6 bases, and 7 bases lay outside the gene matches. CDR1 is SGHDN and CDR2 is FVKESK in the germline V gene. DNA of the CDR3: TGTGCCAGCAGAATACAGGGGGCTGGGACTGAAGCTTTCTTT. This encodes CASRIQGAGTEAFF.

The chain uses TRBV7-2 and TRBJ1-2, with D tentatively TRBD1 (5 bases). The germline V and J ends were trimmed by 4 bases and 7 bases, with 22 bases remaining between them. Germline loops: CDR1 SGHTA, CDR2 FQGNSA. There are 16 residues in the CDR3. The chain's CDR3 is CASSSPRAGGKTGYTF. CDR3 DNA sequence: TGTGCCAGCAGCTCCCCAAGGGCCGGGGGGAAAACTGGCTACACCTTC.

The chain combines TRBV5-1 with TRBJ2-1, with 11 bases that match TRBD2. Per germline, CDR1 SGHRS and CDR2 YFSETQ. The CDR3 length is 15 residues. The V and J ends lost 1 base and 6 bases, in that order; junction bases with no gene match: 3. CDR3 DNA: TGCGCCAGCAGCTTGATAGCGGGGGGGCCCAATGAGCAGTTCTTC. Encoded protein: CASSLIAGGPNEQFF.

The chain combines TRBV7-2 with TRBJ2-2; 8 bases align to TRBD1. The J segment lost 1 base and the V segment lost 7 bases, leaving 14 bases of the junction unmatched. Germline-derived CDR1 and CDR2 are SGHTA and FQGNSA. This CDR3 contains 18 residues. The CDR3 DNA reads TGTGCCAGCACCGGAGGGACAGGAGGAGGGCGGAACACCGGGGAGCTGTTTTTT. Its protein product is CASTGGTGGGRNTGELFF.

The rearrangement uses TRBV5-4 and TRBJ1-1; 7 bases fit TRBD1. The V gene end was trimmed by 4 bases and the J gene end by 4 bases; junction bases not matched to a gene: 10. Germline lookup yields CDR1 SGHNT and CDR2 YYREEE (reference sequence). CDR3 length equals 15 residues. The CDR3 sequence is CASSQRQGESTEAFF. The CDR3 nucleotides are TGTGCCAGCAGCCAACGACAGGGTGAGAGCACTGAAGCTTTCTTT.

This chain joins TRBV7-6 and TRBJ2-5, with 12 positions matching TRBD2. CDR3 length: 17 amino acids. Germline assignment: CDR1 SGHVS and CDR2 FNYEAQ. The ends lost 7 bases at V and 1 base at J; junction bases unmatched: 10. This chain's CDR3 is CASKGYRTSGAQETQYF. CDR3 nucleotides: TGTGCCAGCAAGGGTTATCGGACTAGCGGGGCCCAAGAGACCCAGTACTTC.

The V gene is TRBV4-1, the J gene TRBJ2-1; TRBD2 agrees at 7 bases. The CDR3 covers 15 residues. CDR1 and CDR2 from the germline V gene are MGHRA and YSYEKL. Unmatched junction bases numbered 8, after V lost 2 bases and J lost 7 bases. The DNA of the CDR3 is TGCGCCAGCAGCCAACAAGGGACTAACCCAAATGAGCAGTTCTTC. Protein: CASSQQGTNPNEQFF.

The genes are TRBV28 and TRBJ1-5, with D tentatively TRBD1 (5 bases). Germline V CDR1 and CDR2: MDHEN, SYDVKM. This CDR3 is built from 14 residues. V lost 6 bases, J lost 3 bases, and 12 bases lay in between. The CDR3 loop reads CASSSGGVNQPQHF. CDR3 in DNA: TGTGCCAGCAGCTCTGGGGGGGTCAATCAGCCCCAGCATTTT.

The chain couples TRBV29-1 to TRBJ1-1; D remains ambiguous. V lost 6 bases to trimming and J lost 1 base, with 12 bases between them. This CDR3 spans 13 amino acids. Germline V gene lookup returns CDR1 SQVTM and CDR2 ANQGSEA. CDR3 residues: CSVLTSENTEAFF. DNA of the CDR3: TGCAGCGTCTTGACATCCGAGAACACTGAAGCTTTCTTT. Variable domain in full (rest from reference TRBV29-1 and TRBJ1-1): SAVISQKPSRDICQRGTSLTIQCQVDSQVTMMFWYRQQPGQSLTLIATANQGSEATYESGFVIDKFPISRPNLTFSTLTVSNMSPEDSSIYLCSVLTSENTEAFFGQGTRLTVV.

The chain is built from TRBV30 and TRBJ1-6; 7 bases agree with TRBD1. Germline V gene lookup returns CDR1 GTSNPN and CDR2 SVGIG (reference sequence). Trimming at V came to 0 bases and at J to 9 bases, leaving 11 bases not matched to a gene. The CDR3 length is 16 residues. The CDR3 DNA follows: TGTGCCTGGAGTGTTAATCTCGGACAGGCATCTTCACCCCTCCACTTT. It translates to CAWSVNLGQASSPLHF.

The chain couples TRBV15 to TRBJ2-1; 11 bases line up with TRBD2. Trimming took 9 bases from V and 4 from J; bases not matched to a gene: 5. Germline lookup yields CDR1 LNHNV and CDR2 YYDKDF (reference sequence). The CDR3 length is 14 residues. Here the CDR3 reads CATKGTSGYNEQFF. Here the CDR3 DNA reads TGTGCCACGAAGGGGACTAGCGGTTACAATGAGCAGTTCTTC.

The rearrangement joins TRBV19 to TRBJ1-5; no reliable D call. The V and J ends lost 3 bases and 2 bases respectively, with 11 bases between them. The CDR3 loop spans 15 amino acids. Germline assignment: CDR1 LNHDA and CDR2 SQIVND (reference sequence). The CDR3 coding sequence is TGTGCCAGTAGTATGGGCAGTGACCGCAATCAGCCCCAGCATTTT. Amino acid sequence: CASSMGSDRNQPQHF.

The chain has TRBV11-2 and TRBJ2-5; D gene unclear. V was cut by 0 bases and J by 2 bases, with 10 bases left in between. Germline V lookup: CDR1 SGHAT, CDR2 FQNNGV. The CDR3 is made up of 15 amino acids. The CDR3 is CASSLDLNKQETQYF. The CDR3 coding sequence is TGTGCCAGCAGCTTAGATCTGAACAAGCAAGAGACCCAGTACTTC.

The chain carries TRBV9 and TRBJ2-1, with 8 bases matching TRBD2. Germline lookup yields CDR1 SGDLS and CDR2 YYNGEE. The CDR3 is 14 amino acids. Trimming cost V 4 bases and J 7 bases; bases outside gene matches: 7. The CDR3 DNA reads TGTGCCAGCAGCCTCTCCGGGGGGGGGAATGAGCAGTTCTTC. As protein: CASSLSGGGNEQFF.

The chain combines TRBV5-1 with TRBJ1-1; TRBD1 matches at 10 bases. CDR1 SGHRS and CDR2 YFSETQ come from the germline V gene. J lost 3 bases, V lost 0 bases, and 5 bases had no gene match. The CDR3 has 16 amino acids. The CDR3 here is CASSLGDRGIDTEAFF. CDR3 bases: TGCGCCAGCAGCTTGGGGGACAGGGGAATAGACACTGAAGCTTTCTTT.

The rearrangement links TRBV2 to TRBJ2-3; the match to TRBD2 covers 8 bases. This CDR3 has 13 residues. The junction had 5 bases not matched to a gene; V was cut back by 6 bases and J by 6 bases. Germline values: CDR1 SNHLY, CDR2 FYNNEI. CDR3 coding DNA: TGTGCCAGCAGGCGGGGGGTTATGGATACGCAGTATTTT. This translates into CASRRGVMDTQYF.

The V and J genes are TRBV5-1 and TRBJ2-3; possible D gene TRBD1, 5 bases. The CDR3 sequence is 15 residues long. V lost 3 bases and J lost 3, with 14 bases in between. The V gene's germline CDR1 is SGHRS and CDR2 YFSETQ. The CDR3 region is CASSSVPGPTDTQYF. In DNA, the CDR3 is TGCGCCAGCAGCTCAGTACCAGGGCCTACAGATACGCAGTATTTT.

The V call is TRBV30, the J call TRBJ2-2, with a possible D match to TRBD2 (5 bases). The V gene lost 1 base and the J gene lost 4 bases, with 25 bases spanning the gap. This CDR3 is 19 amino acids long. Germline V lookup: CDR1 GTSNPN, CDR2 SVGIG (reference sequence). For the CDR3, the DNA is TGTGCCTGGAGTGGAGGGCGTCTCCTTACTTCGCGAGGCACCGGGGAGCTGTTTTTT. This sequence encodes CAWSGGRLLTSRGTGELFF. Using reference TRBV30 and TRBJ2-2 for the parts outside the CDR3, the full variable domain is SQTIHQWPATLVQPVGSPLSLECTVEGTSNPNLYWYRQAAGRGLQLLFYSVGIGQISSEVPQNLSASRPQDRQFILSSKKLLLSDSGFYLCAWSGGRLLTSRGTGELFFGEGSRLTVL.

Only one count was recorded for this clone. The chain combines TRBV18 with TRBJ1-5, with 11 bases identical to TRBD1. The V segment lost 3 bases and the J segment 7 bases; nucleotides outside the gene matches: 8. This CDR3 contains 16 residues. Germline lookup yields CDR1 KGHSH and CDR2 LQKENI. Here the CDR3 reads CASSPYGQGAQQPQHF. The CDR3 DNA is TGTGCCAGCTCACCTTACGGACAGGGGGCTCAACAGCCCCAGCATTTT.

This chain joins TRBV28 and TRBJ2-2; D is perhaps TRBD2 (6 bases). The length of the CDR3 is 14 residues. V was shortened by 2 bases and J by 6 bases, with 10 bases between the two germline ends. Germline assignment: CDR1 MDHEN and CDR2 SYDVKM. The DNA of the CDR3 is TGTGCCAGCAGTTTACCACTAGCCCCCGGGGAGCTGTTTTTT. Protein product: CASSLPLAPGELFF. Full variable domain (missing parts from reference TRBV28 and TRBJ2-2): DVKVTQSSRYLVKRTGEKVFLECVQDMDHENMFWYRQDPGLGLRLIYFSYDVKMKEKGDIPEGYSVSREKKERFSLILESASTNQTSMYLCASSLPLAPGELFFGEGSRLTVL.

This clone was counted a single time. The sample has other DNA sequences that encode this CDR3 too. The rearrangement joins TRBV28 to TRBJ2-7; unclear D gene. Trimming took 1 base from V and 3 from J, leaving 4 bases between them. The germline gives CDR1 MDHEN, CDR2 SYDVKM. CDR3 length: 12 residues. The CDR3 sequence: CASSLYSYEQYF. The CDR3 nucleotides read TGTGCCAGCAGTTTATACAGCTACGAGCAGTACTTC.

V and J are TRBV7-9 and TRBJ1-5, with a possible D match to TRBD1 (6 bases). Germline CDR1 and CDR2: SEHNR and FQNEAQ (reference sequence). The length of the CDR3 is 12 residues. The V gene lost 5 bases and the J gene lost 10 bases, with 12 bases spanning the gap. The chain's CDR3 is CASSPQGSPQHF. Written as DNA, the CDR3 is TGTGCCAGCAGCCCCCAGGGGAGTCCCCAGCATTTT.

This chain links TRBV7-2 with TRBJ1-6; 7 positions agree with TRBD1. Trimming took 5 bases from V and 7 from J; bases not matched to a gene: 2. Germline loops: CDR1 SGHTA, CDR2 FQGNSA. The CDR3 is 13 amino acids. The DNA for the CDR3 is TGTGCCAGCAGCCTGGGACAGAATTCACCCCTCCACTTT. Encoded protein: CASSLGQNSPLHF.

This clone occurred once. The chain has TRBV7-8 and TRBJ1-6; no clear D. The germline V gene encodes CDR1 SGHVS and CDR2 FQNEAQ. The CDR3 is made up of 13 amino acids. V lost 1 base, J lost 7 bases, and 5 bases lay in between. Here the CDR3 reads CASSLDLNSPLHF. The CDR3 DNA follows: TGTGCCAGCAGCTTAGATCTGAATTCACCCCTCCACTTT. The full variable domain, its missing parts supplied by reference TRBV7-8 and TRBJ1-6, is GAGVSQSPRYKVAKRGQDVALRCDPISGHVSLFWYQQALGQGPEFLTYFQNEAQLDKSGLPSDRFFAERPEGSVSTLKIQRTQQEDSAVYLCASSLDLNSPLHFGNGTRLTVT.

The chain employs TRBV11-2 and TRBJ2-7, with TRBD2 matching 7 bases. In germline, CDR1 is SGHAT, CDR2 FQNNGV. This CDR3 is 13 amino acids long. Trimming took 2 bases from V and 6 from J; bases not matched to a gene: 4. CDR3 DNA: TGTGCCAGCAGCTTAAAGGGAGGGACCGAGCAGTACTTC. Its translation is CASSLKGGTEQYF.

J is TRBJ1-2 and V is TRBV6-5; tentative D call: TRBD1 (5 bases). This CDR3 region has 15 residues. The ends were cut back, 0 bases at V and 4 bases at J, with 12 bases in the middle. Per germline, CDR1 MNHEY and CDR2 SVGAGI. CDR3 in amino acids: CASSYSRGGLYGYTF. The CDR3 region has the DNA TGTGCCAGCAGTTACTCCCGCGGGGGTCTCTATGGCTACACCTTC.

The chain links TRBV19 to TRBJ1-4; D gene unclear. Germline lookup yields CDR1 LNHDA and CDR2 SQIVND (reference sequence). The CDR3 has 16 amino acids. V dropped 5 bases and J dropped 0 bases, with 13 bases sitting between them. The CDR3 protein is CASSPPLRATNEKLFF. In DNA form, the CDR3 reads TGTGCCAGTAGTCCTCCTTTGCGAGCAACTAATGAAAAACTGTTTTTT.

J is TRBJ1-4 and V is TRBV2, with TRBD1 identical over 7 bases. The V and J ends lost 4 bases and 8 bases, in that order; junction bases with no gene match: 10. Germline-derived CDR1 and CDR2 are SNHLY and FYNNEI. CDR3 length: 15 residues. The CDR3 nucleotides are TGTGCCAGCAGTGGCGGACAGGTTGGAGGGGAAAAACTGTTTTTT. Protein: CASSGGQVGGEKLFF.

The chain couples TRBV6-1 to TRBJ2-7; possible D gene TRBD2, 5 bases. There are 13 residues in the CDR3. V shed 3 bases and J shed 2 bases, with 8 bases lying between them. Per the germline V gene, CDR1 is MNHNS and CDR2 is SASEGT. The CDR3 coding sequence is TGTGCCAGCAGTGAGCCCGGGACCTACGAGCAGTACTTC. As protein: CASSEPGTYEQYF.